The next 20 T cell receptor beta chains were all read from a single sample in a study of OX40 agonist ivuxolimab in advanced cancers. Clones were sequenced by immunoSEQ multiplex PCR, and TCRdb holds only the in-frame ones, with some missing. The sample yields just under 85,000 clones, roughly 85% seen once. The specimen comprised CD4+ or CD8+ T cells sorted from blood, sampled in a trial of the OX40 agonist ivuxolimab. The receptors shown here come from an adult with an advanced solid tumor such as melanoma, head and neck, liver or kidney cancer.

This sequence joins TRBV6-6 and TRBJ1-1; D unclear. The CDR3 runs 11 residues. CDR1 is MNHNY and CDR2 is SVGAGI in the germline V gene (reference sequence). Trimming stripped 6 bases from V and 8 bases from J, with 10 bases between. CDR3 amino acids: CASRYQGEAFF. In DNA form, the CDR3 reads TGTGCCAGCAGATATCAAGGGGAAGCTTTCTTT.

The gene calls are TRBV18 and TRBJ1-2, with a possible D match to TRBD1 (5 bases). V was pared by 0 bases and J by 9 bases, with 20 bases between. The CDR3 loop spans 16 amino acids. Germline V gene data show CDR1 as KGHSH and CDR2 as LQKENI. The CDR3 bases are TGTGCCAGCTCACCACCGGGGCAGGGAGTTGGCTTTCGCTACACCTTC. Translated: CASSPPGQGVGFRYTF.

The J gene is TRBJ2-7, the V gene TRBV19, with 10 bases fitting TRBD1. Germline values: CDR1 LNHDA, CDR2 SQIVND (reference sequence). This CDR3 contains 14 residues. With 5 bases clipped from V and 0 bases from J, the junction kept 1 base outside the gene matches. The CDR3 sequence: CASSRTGGSYEQYF. DNA of the CDR3: TGTGCCAGTAGTCGGACAGGGGGCTCCTACGAGCAGTACTTC.

The chain combines TRBV7-9 with TRBJ1-1; D perhaps matches TRBD1 (6 bases). Germline-derived CDR1 and CDR2 are SEHNR and FQNEAQ (reference sequence). CDR3 length equals 18 residues. Trimming left V 5 bases short and J 1 base short, with 23 bases between. CDR3: CASSPPVRQVLTNTEAFF. The CDR3 DNA reads as TGTGCCAGCAGCCCCCCGGTAAGACAGGTTCTTACGAACACTGAAGCTTTCTTT.

The rearrangement links TRBV12-5 to TRBJ2-2; D is unresolved. The germline V and J ends were trimmed by 5 bases and 2 bases, with 6 bases remaining between them. Germline V CDR1 and CDR2: LGHNT, FRNRAP. CDR3 length equals 13 residues. The CDR3 sequence: CASGRRNTGELFF. Here the CDR3 DNA reads TGTGCTAGTGGTCGTCGTAACACCGGGGAGCTGTTTTTT.

There are a few counts of this clone. The rearrangement joins TRBV2 to TRBJ2-5; TRBD2 aligns across 7 bases. The CDR3 loop spans 15 amino acids. Germline V gene data show CDR1 as SNHLY and CDR2 as FYNNEI. V trimming: 3 bases; J trimming: 5 bases; junction bases outside the gene matches: 9. Written as DNA, the CDR3 is TGTGCCAGCAGTGAGCCAGCGGGGTACGGGGAGACCCAGTACTTC. It specifies CASSEPAGYGETQYF.

This sequence joins TRBV25-1 and TRBJ1-4; D possibly corresponds to TRBD1 (6 bases). V lost 3 bases, J lost 11 bases, and 7 bases lay in between. In germline, CDR1 is MGHDK, CDR2 SYGVNS. The CDR3 contains 11 residues. CDR3 amino acids: CASSEGAKLFF. CDR3 sequence (DNA): TGTGCCAGCAGTGAGGGGGCTAAACTGTTTTTT.

The J gene is TRBJ2-2, the V gene TRBV5-1; D ambiguous. Germline V CDR1 and CDR2: SGHRS, YFSETQ. The CDR3 is made up of 14 amino acids. With 9 bases removed from V and 0 bases from J, the gap between germline ends came to 12 bases. CDR3 in amino acids: CATQDHSNTGELFF. The DNA of the CDR3 is TGCGCCACCCAGGACCACTCGAACACCGGGGAGCTGTTTTTT.

V and J are TRBV5-8 and TRBJ2-5; D might be TRBD2 (5 bases). The V gene's germline CDR1 is SGHTS and CDR2 YDEGEE. The CDR3 extends over 15 amino acids. Deletions cut 0 bases from V and 2 bases from J, with 11 bases between. CDR3 in DNA: TGTGCCAGCAGCTTGGGATTAGCGATTCAAGAGACCCAGTACTTC. Encoded protein: CASSLGLAIQETQYF.

The chain employs TRBV5-1 and TRBJ2-3; D remains ambiguous. The length of the CDR3 is 14 residues. Trimming removed 5 bases at V and 2 bases at J, with 12 bases between. CDR1 and CDR2 from the germline V gene are SGHRS and YFSETQ. CDR3 in DNA: TGCGCCAGCAGGGCCCGAGCAGACACAGATACGCAGTATTTT. This codes for CASRARADTDTQYF. The whole variable domain, remainder taken from reference TRBV5-1 and TRBJ2-3, is KAGVTQTPRYLIKTRGQQVTLSCSPISGHRSVSWYQQTPGQGLQFLFEYFSETQRNKGNFPGRFSGRQFSNSRSEMNVSTLELGDSALYLCASRARADTDTQYFGPGTRLTVL.

The gene calls are TRBV15 and TRBJ2-2; the match to TRBD1 covers 10 bases. The CDR3 runs 15 residues. V trimming: 0 bases; J trimming: 11 bases; junction bases outside the gene matches: 6. Looked up from germline, CDR1 is LNHNV and CDR2 is YYDKDF (reference sequence). CDR3 in amino acids: CATSREGTGVYELFF. DNA of the CDR3: TGTGCCACCAGCAGAGAGGGGACAGGGGTTTATGAGCTGTTTTTT. Complete variable domain (other parts from reference TRBV15 and TRBJ2-2): DAMVIQNPRYQVTQFGKPVTLSCSQTLNHNVMYWYQQKSSQAPKLLFHYYDKDFNNEADTPDNFQSRRPNTSFCFLDIRSPGLGDTAMYLCATSREGTGVYELFFGEGSRLTVL.

The V gene is TRBV5-4, the J gene TRBJ1-1, with 9 bases identical to TRBD1. The junction had 11 bases not matched to a gene; V was cut back by 3 bases and J by 5 bases. The CDR3 contains 16 residues. Germline V lookup: CDR1 SGHNT, CDR2 YYREEE (reference sequence). CDR3 in DNA: TGTGCCAGCAGCTGGGAGTCCGGGACAGGGAGAACTGAAGCTTTCTTT. Encoded protein: CASSWESGTGRTEAFF.

This clone appeared a single time. CDR3 residues: CASSARDEQYF. The CDR3 DNA follows: TGCGCCAGCAGCGCCCGGGACGAGCAGTACTTC. The chain is built from TRBV5-1 and TRBJ2-7; D remains ambiguous. Per the germline V gene, CDR1 is SGHRS and CDR2 is YFSETQ. The CDR3 runs to 11 residues. V lost 4 bases and J lost 5, with 7 bases in between. The entire variable domain, with the rest obtained from reference TRBV5-1 and TRBJ2-7, is as follows: KAGVTQTPRYLIKTRGQQVTLSCSPISGHRSVSWYQQTPGQGLQFLFEYFSETQRNKGNFPGRFSGRQFSNSRSEMNVSTLELGDSALYLCASSARDEQYFGPGTRLTVT.

This clone has just a few counts. The chain uses TRBV29-1 and TRBJ2-3, with TRBD1 as a possible D gene (6 bases). V lost 4 bases and J 1 base, leaving 9 bases between the germline ends. CDR1 is SQVTM, CDR2 ANQGSEA, per germline. The CDR3 covers 13 residues. CDR3 in DNA: TGCAGCGTTGTTGGGGGCCGCACAGATACGCAGTATTTT. Translation: CSVVGGRTDTQYF.

This chain uses TRBV5-1 with TRBJ2-5; 7 bases agree with TRBD1. The CDR3 contains 14 residues. Trimming cost V 3 bases and J 1 base; bases outside gene matches: 3. Per germline, CDR1 SGHRS and CDR2 YFSETQ. This CDR3 is CASSSGQAQETQYF. As DNA, the CDR3 is TGCGCCAGCAGCTCCGGACAGGCCCAAGAGACCCAGTACTTC. Using reference TRBV5-1 and TRBJ2-5 for the parts outside the CDR3, the full variable domain is KAGVTQTPRYLIKTRGQQVTLSCSPISGHRSVSWYQQTPGQGLQFLFEYFSETQRNKGNFPGRFSGRQFSNSRSEMNVSTLELGDSALYLCASSSGQAQETQYFGPGTRLLVL.

J is TRBJ1-5 and V is TRBV4-1; TRBD1 might be the D (5 bases). V lost 0 bases and J lost 5, with 23 bases in between. CDR3 size: 19 residues. Germline CDR1 MGHRA, CDR2 YSYEKL. The CDR3 sequence is CASSQDRGAGRPADQPQHF. The CDR3 coding sequence is TGCGCCAGCAGCCAAGATAGGGGCGCGGGACGCCCGGCTGATCAGCCCCAGCATTTT.

The J gene is TRBJ1-2, the V gene TRBV5-4; D remains unclear. Germline loops: CDR1 SGHNT, CDR2 YYREEE (reference sequence). CDR3 length equals 15 residues. Trimming took 4 bases from V and 1 from J, leaving 14 bases between them. In nucleotides, the CDR3 is TGTGCCAGCAGCCCGACGGTTTCTGTTAACTATGGCTACACCTTC. It specifies CASSPTVSVNYGYTF. Based on the CDR3 plus reference TRBV5-4 and TRBJ1-2, the full variable domain is ETGVTQSPTHLIKTRGQQVTLRCSSQSGHNTVSWYQQALGQGPQFIFQYYREEENGRGNFPPRFSGLQFPNYSSELNVNALELDDSALYLCASSPTVSVNYGYTFGSGTRLTVV.

This clone was observed once. The chain couples TRBV27 to TRBJ1-1; D is unclear. The V gene lost 2 bases and the J gene lost 5 bases, with 12 bases spanning the gap. The germline gives CDR1 MNHEY, CDR2 SMNVEV (reference sequence). The CDR3 runs to 14 residues. The CDR3 nucleotides read TGTGCCAGCAGTTTAGTGGCGCCTGGGACTGAAGCTTTCTTT. Amino acid sequence: CASSLVAPGTEAFF.

The chain recombines TRBV5-4 with TRBJ1-1, with unresolved D. This CDR3 is 12 amino acids long. Germline V gene data show CDR1 as SGHNT and CDR2 as YYREEE (reference sequence). The V gene lost 2 bases and the J gene lost 3 bases, with 5 bases spanning the gap. In DNA, the CDR3 is TGTGCCAGCAGCTTTGGTGACACTGAAGCTTTCTTT. Its protein is CASSFGDTEAFF.

The V gene is TRBV27, the J gene TRBJ1-6, with D hard to call. This CDR3 has 17 residues. Per germline, CDR1 MNHEY and CDR2 SMNVEV (reference sequence). Trimming left V 2 bases short and J 5 bases short, with 16 bases between. CDR3 residues: CASSLRAGYVDNSPLHF. CDR3 nucleotide sequence: TGTGCCAGCAGTTTAAGGGCAGGATATGTTGATAATTCACCCCTCCACTTT.